Shown below are 25 T cell receptor beta chains from a single sample sequenced in a study of graft-versus-host responses after intestinal transplantation. Antigens of these TCRs are unknown. Libraries were prepared by immunoSEQ multiplex PCR; TCRdb keeps only in-frame clonotypes and omits some of them. The sample shows about 90,000 clones, about 93% of them seen only once. The sequences come from unstimulated CD8+ T cells sorted from spleen or lymph node cells, collected before transplant. The receptors shown here come from a human donor who was the organ donor for an intestinal transplant.

The genes are TRBV5-1 and TRBJ2-6, with 8 bases matching TRBD2. The CDR3 is 18 residues long. With 0 bases clipped from V and 2 bases from J, the junction kept 7 bases outside the gene matches. Germline values: CDR1 SGHRS, CDR2 YFSETQ. Written as DNA, the CDR3 is TGCGCCAGCAGCTTGGGGTTTAGCGGGGAGACTGGGGCCAACGTCCTGACTTTC. It encodes CASSLGFSGETGANVLTF.

The chain has TRBV5-1 and TRBJ1-4; 7 bases align to TRBD1. J was trimmed by 8 bases and V by 2 bases; bases with no gene match: 6. CDR1 is SGHRS, CDR2 YFSETQ, per germline. The CDR3 length is 14 residues. CDR3 sequence reads: CASSFGEQGEKLFF. The DNA for the CDR3 is TGCGCCAGCAGCTTCGGGGAACAGGGGGAAAAACTGTTTTTT.

This clone appeared once. The chain employs TRBV28 and TRBJ2-7; weak D call: TRBD1 (6 bases). CDR3 length equals 13 residues. The germline CDR1 and CDR2 sequences are MDHEN and SYDVKM. Trimming removed 3 bases from V and 7 bases from J, with 13 bases in between. The CDR3 sequence is CASSFGGMGEQYF. As DNA, the CDR3 is TGTGCCAGCAGTTTTGGGGGCATGGGAGAGCAGTACTTC.

The genes are TRBV5-1 and TRBJ2-7; 7 bases line up with TRBD1. The CDR3 runs to 13 residues. The V segment lost 4 bases and the J segment 4 bases; nucleotides outside the gene matches: 5. Germline V gene sequence: CDR1 SGHRS, CDR2 YFSETQ. CDR3 region: CASSLGQNYEQYF. The CDR3, as DNA: TGCGCCAGCAGCCTGGGACAGAATTACGAGCAGTACTTC.

V gene TRBV27 combines with J gene TRBJ2-7; 7 bases match TRBD1. The CDR3 is 14 residues long. Per germline, CDR1 MNHEY and CDR2 SMNVEV (reference sequence). V was pared by 2 bases and J by 3 bases, with 4 bases of the junction left unmatched. CDR3 sequence: CASSLEGGYYEQYF. The CDR3 DNA reads TGTGCCAGCAGTTTAGAAGGGGGCTACTACGAGCAGTACTTC.

The chain carries TRBV7-9 and TRBJ2-1, with 7 bases aligning to TRBD2. CDR3 length equals 15 residues. Germline CDR1 and CDR2: SEHNR and FQNEAQ (reference sequence). V was pared by 3 bases and J by 4 bases, with 6 bases of the junction left unmatched. The CDR3, as DNA: TGTGCCAGCAGCTTCCGGGGGGACCCATACAATGAGCAGTTCTTC. Protein sequence: CASSFRGDPYNEQFF.

The V call is TRBV7-8, the J call TRBJ2-7, with unresolved D. Trimming cost V 2 bases and J 3 bases, with 5 bases left between them. CDR3 length equals 12 residues. Germline V gene sequence: CDR1 SGHVS, CDR2 FQNEAQ. The CDR3 nucleotides are TGTGCCAGCAGCTTACTAGTCTACGAGCAGTACTTC. Its protein product is CASSLLVYEQYF.

The rearrangement joins TRBV28 to TRBJ2-2; 11 bases map to TRBD2. Germline V gives CDR1 MDHEN, CDR2 SYDVKM. This CDR3 is 16 amino acids long. The ends lost 6 bases at V and 4 bases at J; junction bases unmatched: 7. CDR3 sequence (DNA): TGTGCCAGCAGCCACCTTAGCGGGAGGGGCACCGGGGAGCTGTTTTTT. Its translation is CASSHLSGRGTGELFF.

The rearrangement uses TRBV6-6 and TRBJ1-1; D may be TRBD1 (6 bases). CDR1 and CDR2 from the germline V gene are MNHNY and SVGAGI (reference sequence). The ends were cut back, 6 bases at V and 11 bases at J, with 19 bases in the middle. The CDR3 consists of 13 residues. CDR3 sequence: CASSPDRTRWAFF. CDR3 DNA sequence: TGTGCCAGCAGCCCGGACAGAACTCGGTGGGCTTTCTTT.

This chain connects TRBV5-6 to TRBJ1-2, with D unclear. The germline V and J ends were trimmed by 4 bases and 8 bases, with 18 bases remaining between them. Germline CDR1 is SGHDT and CDR2 is YYEEEE. The CDR3 covers 14 residues. The CDR3 DNA reads TGTGCCAGCAGCCCACCCCCGGGCGGGAACGGCTACACCTTC. Its translation is CASSPPPGGNGYTF.

This sequence joins TRBV30 and TRBJ2-7, with D hard to call. CDR1 and CDR2 from the germline V gene are GTSNPN and SVGIG (reference sequence). The CDR3 contains 12 residues. V dropped 0 bases and J dropped 2 bases, with 5 bases sitting between them. The CDR3 region is CAWSVLTYEQYF. CDR3 coding DNA: TGTGCCTGGAGTGTACTGACCTACGAGCAGTACTTC.

CDR3 sequence reads: CATRSGGDYYGYTF. The CDR3 nucleotides read TGTGCCACCAGATCAGGGGGCGACTACTATGGCTACACCTTC. This chain uses TRBV15 with TRBJ1-2, with 8 bases matching TRBD1. This CDR3 contains 14 residues. Trimming removed 6 bases from V and 3 bases from J; junction bases left unmatched: 6. The germline V gene encodes CDR1 LNHNV and CDR2 YYDKDF (reference sequence).

This clone was detected once. The CDR3 region has the DNA TGTGCCAGCAGCTTTAAGGGACAGGGCTGGACGAAAAACAATGAGCAGTTCTTC. Translating gives CASSFKGQGWTKNNEQFF. The chain couples TRBV7-8 to TRBJ2-1; 9 nucleotides agree with TRBD1. This CDR3 contains 18 residues. The V gene end was trimmed by 3 bases and the J gene end by 5 bases; junction bases not matched to a gene: 14. Germline CDR1 reads SGHVS; CDR2 reads FQNEAQ.

This clone has only one observation. This chain uses TRBV4-1 with TRBJ2-7; a weak D match, TRBD1 (6 bases). The CDR3 contains 15 residues. Trimming left V 8 bases short and J 4 bases short, with 21 bases between. Germline values: CDR1 MGHRA, CDR2 YSYEKL. Here the CDR3 DNA reads TGCGCCAGCTCATCAAAGGTGGACAGTCAATACGAGCAGTACTTC. As protein: CASSSKVDSQYEQYF.

The rearrangement uses TRBV30 and TRBJ2-3; D call uncertain. The CDR3 runs to 14 residues. The germline V and J ends were trimmed by 0 bases and 4 bases, with 11 bases remaining between them. The V gene's germline CDR1 is GTSNPN and CDR2 SVGIG (reference sequence). The CDR3 sequence: CAWSVLGGPDTQYF. In DNA form, the CDR3 reads TGTGCCTGGAGTGTACTCGGCGGCCCAGATACGCAGTATTTT.

This clone has only one observation. V usage is TRBV28 and J usage is TRBJ2-7, with D maybe TRBD1 (5 bases). V lost 10 bases, J lost 6 bases, and 16 bases lay in between. The length of the CDR3 is 12 residues. The germline V gene encodes CDR1 MDHEN and CDR2 SYDVKM. The DNA of the CDR3 is TGTGCCATTGAAATGGGGCGACCCGAGCAGTACTTC. Translated, it gives CAIEMGRPEQYF.

This clone has just one count. The V and J genes are TRBV13 and TRBJ2-1; D possibly corresponds to TRBD2 (5 bases). The ends were cut back, 8 bases at V and 0 bases at J, with 8 bases in the middle. The CDR3 totals 13 residues. Germline-derived CDR1 and CDR2 are PRHDT and FYEKMQ (reference sequence). CDR3 sequence reads: CASRSGSYNEQFF. CDR3 DNA sequence: TGTGCCAGCCGCAGCGGCTCCTACAATGAGCAGTTCTTC.

This chain connects TRBV25-1 to TRBJ2-1; D may be TRBD1 (5 bases). In germline, CDR1 is MGHDK, CDR2 SYGVNS. The V and J ends lost 3 bases and 6 bases respectively, with 9 bases between them. This CDR3 region has 13 residues. DNA for the CDR3: TGTGCCAGCAGTGAGCAGGGTTTCAATGAGCAGTTCTTC. Protein product: CASSEQGFNEQFF. Filled out from reference TRBV25-1 and TRBJ2-1, the complete variable domain reads EADIYQTPRYLVIGTGKKITLECSQTMGHDKMYWYQQDPGMELHLIHYSYGVNSTEKGDLSSESTVSRIRTEHFPLTLESARPSHTSQYLCASSEQGFNEQFFGPGTRLTVL.

In this sample, this clone turned up once. J is TRBJ1-1 and V is TRBV5-4, with TRBD1 as a possible D gene (6 bases). The CDR3 runs 16 residues. V shed 4 bases and J shed 1 base, with 17 bases lying between them. Germline V gene sequence: CDR1 SGHNT, CDR2 YYREEE (reference sequence). The CDR3 DNA sequence: TGTGCCAGCAGCCGAAGCAGGGGTTACCCGAACACTGAAGCTTTCTTT. Its translation: CASSRSRGYPNTEAFF.

V is TRBV27 and J is TRBJ1-6, with 8 bases matching TRBD1. The CDR3 totals 13 residues. J lost 9 bases, V lost 6 bases, and 4 bases had no gene match. Germline V lookup: CDR1 MNHEY, CDR2 SMNVEV (reference sequence). The CDR3 loop is CASRARGRSPLHF. The CDR3 DNA reads TGTGCCAGCAGGGCCAGGGGGCGTTCACCCCTCCACTTT.

This chain connects TRBV6-5 to TRBJ1-1; 7 bases line up with TRBD1. With V trimmed by 7 bases and J by 4 bases, 6 bases remained unmatched. This CDR3 contains 13 residues. In germline, CDR1 is MNHEY, CDR2 SVGAGI. The DNA of the CDR3 is TGTGCCAGCAACTTACAGGGGAGCACTGAAGCTTTCTTT. Its protein product is CASNLQGSTEAFF.

The V and J genes are TRBV14 and TRBJ2-1; possibly TRBD2 for D (5 bases). CDR3 length equals 17 residues. The germline V gene has CDR1 SGHDN and CDR2 FVKESK. V dropped 2 bases and J dropped 2 bases, with 16 bases sitting between them. In DNA form, the CDR3 reads TGTGCCAGCAGCCAATTTGTAGCGATAACCCCCTACAATGAGCAGTTCTTC. This encodes CASSQFVAITPYNEQFF.

The V call is TRBV9, the J call TRBJ1-2; D is uncertain. This CDR3 has 16 residues. The germline gives CDR1 SGDLS, CDR2 YYNGEE. Trimming stripped 0 bases from V and 0 bases from J, with 12 bases between. For the CDR3, the DNA is TGTGCCAGCAGCGTAGCTCGATCGGGATCTAACTATGGCTACACCTTC. This encodes CASSVARSGSNYGYTF. Looking up the rest from reference TRBV9 and TRBJ1-2 gives the full variable domain: DSGVTQTPKHLITATGQRVTLRCSPRSGDLSVYWYQQSLDQGLQFLIQYYNGEERAKGNILERFSAQQFPDLHSELNLSSLELGDSALYFCASSVARSGSNYGYTFGSGTRLTVV.

The CDR3 nucleotides read TGTGCCAGTAGTATCACAGCATATAGCAATCAGCCCCAGCATTTT. This encodes CASSITAYSNQPQHF. The gene calls are TRBV19 and TRBJ1-5; D is unclear. V gave up 3 bases and J gave up 0 bases, with 9 bases separating them. The CDR3 sequence is 15 residues long. CDR1 is LNHDA and CDR2 is SQIVND in the germline V gene (reference sequence).

The chain carries TRBV5-1 and TRBJ2-1; the match to TRBD2 covers 9 bases. This CDR3 spans 13 amino acids. J was trimmed by 10 bases and V by 3 bases; bases with no gene match: 5. CDR1 is SGHRS and CDR2 is YFSETQ in the germline V gene. In nucleotides, the CDR3 is TGCGCCAGCAGCTCCGGAGCGGGAGGCGAGCAGTTCTTC. Translating it yields CASSSGAGGEQFF.